This T cell receptor (beta chain) emerged from a study of T cells in tuberculosis. Cells were sorted from thawed PBMC rested overnight and stained with GMM-loaded CD1B tetramer, viability dye and anti-CD3. C32 glucose monomycolate from Rhodococcus equi was loaded onto the CD1B tetramers. The germline V gene has CDR1 LNHNV and CDR2 YYDKDF (reference sequence). V was cut by 0 bases and J by 4 bases, with 24 bases left in between. The CDR3 consists of 19 residues. Profiled with immunoSEQ multiplex PCR; TCRdb holds only in-frame clones, not every one. This sample has tens of thousands of clones, with approximately 91% found just once.

The source material was CD1b-GMM tetramer-negative cells sorted from PBMCs. This chain links TRBV15 with TRBJ1-2, with a possible D match to TRBD1 (5 bases). The TCR comes from an adult woman with latent tuberculosis. Here the CDR3 reads CATSRDYAVGPGEGYGYTF. The CDR3 nucleotides are TGTGCCACCAGCAGAGATTATGCTGTCGGGCCGGGGGAAGGCTATGGCTACACCTTC.